Listed here is a single T cell receptor (beta chain). Its antigen remains undetermined. One base away there is no much larger clone; base qualities are not given. This entry belongs to a study of cytomegalovirus exposure and HLA in healthy donors (dated by TCRdb to between 2016 and 2019). The study in broad terms: According to an earlier analysis of a few hundred of the donors, 150 million to 200 million T cells yielded 95 million to 140 million unique TCR beta sequences and around 300 Gb of sequence data. The study aimed to test whether signatures of past pathogen exposure could be identified by cataloging public T cell receptors. Roughly 5 DR-DQ haplotypes were treated as single units for association and clustering because of strong linkage in the cohort. To study patterns of TCR occurrence, a later analysis re-analyzed previously published TCR beta repertoires from 666 donors and added high-resolution HLA genotyping. Class I and class II HLA loci were covered by the typing at four-digit resolution. To predict cytomegalovirus infection status, the study combined high-throughput TCR immunosequencing, statistical association of individual TCRs with disease status, and machine learning. Roughly 310 gigabases of sequencing data and 80 million or so unique TCR sequences were included in an early release covering about 600 HLA-typed donors. Typing coverage differed by locus: A, B, C, DRB1 and DQB1 were typed in roughly 620-630 donors, DQA1 in about 550, DPA1 in some 610, and DPB1 in just under 490. An earlier analysis of approximately 580 of the donors used high-throughput TCR beta sequencing to judge whether each TCR beta V gene segment behaved as functional or pseudogenic. Genome-wide SNP genotypes for about 55% of the roughly 670 donors were used in a later genetic analysis, which treated that subset as a discovery cohort. Of the approximately 370 genotyped donors, roughly 80% were placed in the genetic ancestry cluster associated with self-reported Caucasian donors. Among about 400 genotyped donors of the cohort, an average of approximately 240,000 unique TCR beta nucleotide sequences was sequenced per donor, of which roughly 17% were non-productive. Rather than drawing on any new phenotypic data, the later analysis identified candidate immune exposures from TCR beta sequences and the way those sequences occurred across donors. Alongside the repertoire data, information on donor age, sex, ethnicity and CMV serostatus was compiled. Along with the 666-subject first cohort, a separate validation cohort of 120 different subjects was used. Every repertoire in the discovery cohort had been generated on one and the same sequencing platform. The study profiled the T cell repertoires of 500 to 800 subjects by immunosequencing and related them to cytomegalovirus serostatus. The research as a whole found: In a later analysis, HLA-associated TCR beta chains were found to be more clonally expanded and to have lower generation probabilities than equally common non-associated chains. According to a later analysis, most CMV-associated TCR beta chains appeared to be HLA-restricted, and the HLA associations seemed to be driven largely by CMV exposure. Because the 87-base-pair reads could not distinguish some IMGT-functional V segments, including TRBV6-2 and TRBV6-3, those segments were excluded. The study listed 164 TCR beta chains as associated with cytomegalovirus. The sequencing pipeline was judged likely to have produced a cluster of highly shared sequence variants as a technical artifact. In a later analysis, some 17,000 TCR beta sequences were associated with specific HLA alleles at a false discovery rate of 0.05. Presence/absence analyses assumed roughly uniform sequencing depth across donors, an assumption that may not hold. In an earlier analysis of 587 of the donors, most TCR beta V segments appeared in productive rearrangements about 90% or about 30% of the time, broadly matching IMGT annotations. Several of the top co-occurrence clusters appeared to be linked to parvovirus B19, influenza, CMV and Epstein-Barr virus, according to a later analysis. According to a later analysis, TCR association rates differed among HLA loci, with DRB1 alleles showing the most associated TCRs and HLA-C alleles showing the fewest. The earlier analysis of approximately 540 of the donors excluded roughly 17 rarely observed V segments, including chromosome 9 orphons, because counts were too low. Correlated functional status among segregating V segments might be attributable to linkage disequilibrium, but an unknown experimental factor could not be ruled out. For the cohort, immune exposure information was limited to CMV serostatus. The classifier was reported to diagnose cytomegalovirus status with high specificity and sensitivity in both the original and validation cohorts. Three of the identified cytomegalovirus-associated TCR beta chains were confirmed in vitro to be specific for cytomegalovirus antigens. A further reported finding was that TCR beta sequences accurately predicted the HLA-A and HLA-B alleles for most subjects in the first cohort. In a later genetic analysis, a missense DCLRE1C variant was associated with V-gene and J-gene trimming of TCR beta chains, and the association was replicated in an independent cohort. Across donors, most TCR sequences were observed very rarely, whereas some public TCRs were present in many individuals. When HLA alleles, especially DR and DQ, strongly co-occurred, attributing TCR associations to individual alleles was difficult. This cohort had only TCR beta chains sequenced, and the lack of alpha or paired-chain data limited which features could be detected. The authors suggested that the approach could potentially be extended to other disease states and immunological phenotypes. A later genetic analysis reported fewer N-insertions in productive TCRs among donors in an Asian-associated ancestry cluster than the roughly 620-donor mean. HLA typing was unavailable for some donors at each locus, so association tests used only the typed subset.

V is cut back by 3 bases and J by 4 bases, with 13 bases in the junction unmatched. According to the germline V gene, CDR1 reads MDHEN and CDR2 reads SYDVKM. Including cysteine and phenylalanine, the CDR3 has 17 amino acids. Here the CDR3 DNA is all that survives: 51 bases in frame from base 1. The cohort consisted of 650 to 700 healthy bone marrow donors. Cohort members were all nominally healthy when sampled, although unrecorded immune exposures were likely present. The donor was CMV seronegative and was included in the group of a few hundred seronegative cohort members. A peripheral blood sample was provided by each donor, and peripheral blood mononuclear cells were used for TCR beta sequencing. Genomic DNA extraction from the blood cell samples was performed with the Qiagen DNeasy Blood Extraction Kit. The library was prepared using the immunoSEQ multiplex PCR assay. For the multiplex PCR, a mixture combining 60 forward primers for TCR Vbeta segments and 13 reverse primers for TCR Jbeta segments was used. The CDR3 region of rearranged TCR beta genes was amplified from genomic DNA with a multiplex PCR assay. The amplified TCR beta libraries were sequenced on the Illumina HiSeq System as 87-base-pair reads. The authors' analysis ran thus. In a later analysis, tens of millions of unique TCR beta chains were counted across the roughly 610 repertoires, and some 10 million of these chains were shared by at least two donors. A nearest-neighbor algorithm error-corrected the raw reads and collapsed the reads into unique sequences, merging closely related sequences to remove PCR and sequencing errors. V, D and J gene segments were assigned by aligning CDR3 sequences to IMGT reference sequences. For a sequence to be retained, a match of at least six nucleotides to both a V gene segment and a J gene segment was required. Rearrangements were called productive when the CDR3 lacked stop codons and stayed in frame with V and J; all others were non-productive. CDR3 was defined by IMGT convention, running from the second conserved V-encoded cysteine to the conserved J-encoded phenylalanine. The earlier analysis of 550 to 650 of the donors excluded any sequence lacking an unambiguous match to a single V gene segment. In an earlier analysis of 587 of the donors, a V segment was called functional when productive rearrangements were above 56.7%, and segregating when the standard deviation between donors exceeded 5%. A statistical classification framework was built to diagnose cytomegalovirus status from the catalog of TCR beta chain sequences. In a later analysis, V and J genes were assigned by comparing TCR nucleotide sequences against IMGT/GENE-DB human TR gene sequences. A later analysis assigned CDR3 sequences and most-parsimonious VDJ recombination scenarios with the TCRdist pipeline. In a later analysis, each TCR beta chain was defined by its CDR3 amino acid sequence together with its V-gene family, and reads lacking a unique V-gene family were excluded. A later analysis removed roughly 590 highly shared, low-generation-probability nucleotide sequences to deal with suspected cross-contamination and a sequencing artifact. In a later analysis, a clonal expansion index for each public chain was calculated from normalized within-repertoire ranks of inferred template counts. Generation probabilities in a later analysis came from a VDJ recombination model fitted to out-of-frame rearrangements, and those results were checked against IGoR. A later analysis scored TCR-TCR, TCR-HLA and TCR-CMV co-occurrence with hypergeometric tests, applying a repertoire-size bias correction to TCR pairs. To estimate false discovery rates, a later analysis permuted the HLA or CMV assignments 20 times. A later analysis grouped co-occurring TCRs with DBSCAN, adding TCRdist sequence similarity when clustering within HLA-allele-positive subsets. Repertoires with fewer than 30,000 or more than 120,000 public chains, plus five repertoires with anomalous nucleotide sharing, were excluded from co-occurrence clustering. What TCRdb holds here is the immuneACCESS table cut down to in-frame rearrangements. Part of the clones is not present; checked against another copy, under half of the missing clones reflect an unresolved V gene, and the others are unexplained. V, J and clone size derive from that table, while D and trimming were established from the DNA sequence. The sample profile shows under 200,000 clones; around 79% of them were found once. The ten largest make up approximately 0.51% of the sample.

This clonotype originated in a woman aged 45-60 years in good health and CMV-seronegative. The sequencing input was PBMCs. The chain employs TRBV28 and TRBJ2-5; TRBD2 fits 8 bases in the junction. The sequenced DNA: TGTGCCAGCAGTTTCCCGCAGCCATCCGGGAGGGGAGAGACCCAGTACTTC. Protein translation: CASSFPQPSGRGETQYF.